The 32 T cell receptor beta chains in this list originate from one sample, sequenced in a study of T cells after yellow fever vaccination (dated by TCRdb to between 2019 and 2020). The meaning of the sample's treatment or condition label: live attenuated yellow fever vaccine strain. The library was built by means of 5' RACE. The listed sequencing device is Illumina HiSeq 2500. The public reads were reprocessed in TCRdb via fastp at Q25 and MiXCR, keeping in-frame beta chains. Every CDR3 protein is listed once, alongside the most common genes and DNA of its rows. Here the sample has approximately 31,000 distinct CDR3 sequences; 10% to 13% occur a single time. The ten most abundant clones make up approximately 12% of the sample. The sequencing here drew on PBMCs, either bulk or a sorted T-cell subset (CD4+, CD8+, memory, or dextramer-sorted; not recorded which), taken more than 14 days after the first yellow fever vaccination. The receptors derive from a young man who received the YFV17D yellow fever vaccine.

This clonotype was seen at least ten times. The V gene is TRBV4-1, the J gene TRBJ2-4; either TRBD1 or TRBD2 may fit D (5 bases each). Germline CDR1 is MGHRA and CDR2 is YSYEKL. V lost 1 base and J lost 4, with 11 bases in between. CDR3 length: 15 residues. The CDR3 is CASSQGSGTKNIQYF. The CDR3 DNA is TGCGCCAGCAGCCAAGGGTCCGGGACGAAAAACATTCAGTACTTC.

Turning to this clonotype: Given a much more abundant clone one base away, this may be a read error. CDR3 sequence reads: CASSPGQGHQQYF. CDR3 nucleotides: TGTGCCAGCAGCCCGGGACAGGGGCATCAACAGTACTTC. This rearrangement joins TRBV3-1 to TRBJ2-7, with 10 bases identical to TRBD1. CDR3 length: 13 amino acids. V was clipped by 4 bases and J by 10 bases; unmatched bases: 7. Germline V gives CDR1 LGHDT, CDR2 YNNKEL (reference sequence).

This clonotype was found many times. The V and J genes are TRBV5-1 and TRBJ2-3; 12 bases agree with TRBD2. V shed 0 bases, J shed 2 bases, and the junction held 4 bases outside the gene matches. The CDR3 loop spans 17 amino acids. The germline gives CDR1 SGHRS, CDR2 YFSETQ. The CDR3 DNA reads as TGCGCCAGCAGCTTGGCCTCTAGCGGGGGGGCCACAGATACGCAGTATTTT. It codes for CASSLASSGGATDTQYF.

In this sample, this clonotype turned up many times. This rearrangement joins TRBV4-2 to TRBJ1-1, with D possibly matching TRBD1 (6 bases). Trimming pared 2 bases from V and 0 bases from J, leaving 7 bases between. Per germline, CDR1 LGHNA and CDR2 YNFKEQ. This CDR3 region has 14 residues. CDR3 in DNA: TGTGCCAGCAGCCAAACAGGGATGAACACTGAAGCTTTCTTT. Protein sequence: CASSQTGMNTEAFF.

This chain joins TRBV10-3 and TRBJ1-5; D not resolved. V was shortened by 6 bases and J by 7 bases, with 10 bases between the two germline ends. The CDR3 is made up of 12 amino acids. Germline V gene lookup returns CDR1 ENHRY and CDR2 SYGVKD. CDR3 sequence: CAISGGQQPQHF. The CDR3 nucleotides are TGTGCCATCAGCGGAGGGCAACAGCCCCAGCATTTT.

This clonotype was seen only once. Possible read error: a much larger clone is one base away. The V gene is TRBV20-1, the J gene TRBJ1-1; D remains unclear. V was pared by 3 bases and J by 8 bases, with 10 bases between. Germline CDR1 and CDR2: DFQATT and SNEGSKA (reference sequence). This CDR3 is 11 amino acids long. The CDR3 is CSASAGSEAFF. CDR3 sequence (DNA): TGCAGTGCTAGCGCCGGGTCGGAAGCTTTCTTT.

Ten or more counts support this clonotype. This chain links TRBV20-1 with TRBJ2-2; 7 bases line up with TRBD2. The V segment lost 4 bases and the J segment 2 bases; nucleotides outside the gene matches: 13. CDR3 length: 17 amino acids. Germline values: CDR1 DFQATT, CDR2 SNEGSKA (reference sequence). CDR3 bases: TGCAGTGCTACCGAGGCTCGCGGGGGAATAAACACCGGGGAGCTGTTTTTT. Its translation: CSATEARGGINTGELFF.

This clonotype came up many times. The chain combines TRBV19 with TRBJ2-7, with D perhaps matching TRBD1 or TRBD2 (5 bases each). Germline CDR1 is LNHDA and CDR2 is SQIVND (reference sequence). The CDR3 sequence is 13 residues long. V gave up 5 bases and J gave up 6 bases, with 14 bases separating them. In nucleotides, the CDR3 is TGTGCCAGTAGTGCCTCGTGGGACGTCGAGCAGTACTTC. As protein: CASSASWDVEQYF.

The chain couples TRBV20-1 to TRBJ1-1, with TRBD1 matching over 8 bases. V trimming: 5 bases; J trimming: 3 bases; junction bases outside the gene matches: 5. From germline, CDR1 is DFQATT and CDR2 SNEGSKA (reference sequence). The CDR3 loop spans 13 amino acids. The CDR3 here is CSAVRGLDTEAFF. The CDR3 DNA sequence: TGCAGTGCTGTCAGGGGGCTCGACACTGAAGCTTTCTTT.

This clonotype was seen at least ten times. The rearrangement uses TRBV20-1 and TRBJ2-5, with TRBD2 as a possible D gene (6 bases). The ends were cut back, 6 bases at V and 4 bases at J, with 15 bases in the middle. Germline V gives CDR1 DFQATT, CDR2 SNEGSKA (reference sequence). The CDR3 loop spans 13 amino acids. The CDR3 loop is CSAFIRGGETQYF. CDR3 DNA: TGCAGTGCCTTTATCCGGGGAGGAGAGACCCAGTACTTC.

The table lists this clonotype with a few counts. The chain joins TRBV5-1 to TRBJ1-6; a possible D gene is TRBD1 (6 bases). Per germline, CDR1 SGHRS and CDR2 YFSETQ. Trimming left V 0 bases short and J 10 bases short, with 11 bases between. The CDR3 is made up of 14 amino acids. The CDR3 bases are TGCGCCAGCAGCTTGGGACATGGGGGCTCACCCCTCCACTTT. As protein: CASSLGHGGSPLHF.

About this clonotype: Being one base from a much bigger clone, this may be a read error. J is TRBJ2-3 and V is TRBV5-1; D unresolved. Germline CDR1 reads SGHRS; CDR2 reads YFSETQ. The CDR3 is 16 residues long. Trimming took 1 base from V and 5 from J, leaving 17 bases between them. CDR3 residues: CASSLSAGPPVDTQYF. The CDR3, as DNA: TGCGCCAGCAGCTTGTCCGCAGGTCCTCCCGTAGATACGCAGTATTTT.

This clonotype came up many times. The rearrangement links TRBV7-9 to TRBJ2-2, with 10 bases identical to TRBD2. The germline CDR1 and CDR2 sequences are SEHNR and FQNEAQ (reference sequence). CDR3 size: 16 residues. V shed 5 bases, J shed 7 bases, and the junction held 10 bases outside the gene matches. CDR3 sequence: CASSPQPSGGIGELFF. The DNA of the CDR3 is TGTGCCAGCAGCCCCCAGCCTAGCGGGGGAATCGGGGAGCTGTTTTTT.

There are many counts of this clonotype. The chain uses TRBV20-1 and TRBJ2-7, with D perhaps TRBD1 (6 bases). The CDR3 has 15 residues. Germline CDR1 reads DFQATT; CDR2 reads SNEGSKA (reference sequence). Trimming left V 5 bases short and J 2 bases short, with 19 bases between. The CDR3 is CSAHRLWGTTYEQYV. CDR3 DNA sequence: TGCAGTGCTCACAGGTTGTGGGGGACAACCTACGAGCAGTACGTC.

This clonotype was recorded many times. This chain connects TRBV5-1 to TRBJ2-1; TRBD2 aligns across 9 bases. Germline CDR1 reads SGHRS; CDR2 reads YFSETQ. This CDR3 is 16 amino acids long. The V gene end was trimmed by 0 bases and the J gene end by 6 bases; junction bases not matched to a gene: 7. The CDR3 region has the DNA TGCGCCAGCAGCTTGGACCCTAGCGGGGACCTCAATGAGCAGTTCTTC. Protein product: CASSLDPSGDLNEQFF.

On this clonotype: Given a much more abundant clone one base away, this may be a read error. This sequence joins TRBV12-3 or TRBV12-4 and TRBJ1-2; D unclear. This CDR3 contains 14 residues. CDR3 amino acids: CASTTRPRHYCYTF. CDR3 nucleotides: TGTGCCAGCACCACGCGGCCACGGCACTATTGCTACACCTTC.

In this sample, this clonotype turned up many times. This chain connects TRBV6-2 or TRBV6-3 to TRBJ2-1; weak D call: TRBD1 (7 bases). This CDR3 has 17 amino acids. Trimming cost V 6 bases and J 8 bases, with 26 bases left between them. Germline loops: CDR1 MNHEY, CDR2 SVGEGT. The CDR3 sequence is CASRNPPTGRFGDEQFF. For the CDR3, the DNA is TGTGCCAGCAGAAACCCCCCGACAGGGAGGTTTGGAGATGAGCAGTTCTTC.

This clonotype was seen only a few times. The CDR3 coding sequence is TGTGCCAGCTCACCACCTCCGGGGACCTACGAGCAGTACTTC. Translated: CASSPPPGTYEQYF. V usage is TRBV18 and J usage is TRBJ2-7; a possible D gene is TRBD2 (5 bases). Trimming pared 0 bases from V and 2 bases from J, leaving 8 bases between. CDR3 length equals 14 residues. CDR1 is KGHSH and CDR2 is LQKENI in the germline V gene.

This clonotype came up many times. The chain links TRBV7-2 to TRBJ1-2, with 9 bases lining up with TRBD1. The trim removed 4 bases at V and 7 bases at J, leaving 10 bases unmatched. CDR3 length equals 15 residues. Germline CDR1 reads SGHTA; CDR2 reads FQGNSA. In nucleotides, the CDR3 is TGTGCCAGCAGCTCACCGGGCGGGACAGGGTCTGGCTACACCTTC. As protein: CASSSPGGTGSGYTF. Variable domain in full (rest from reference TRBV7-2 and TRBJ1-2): GAGVSQSPSNKVTEKGKDVELRCDPISGHTALYWYRQSLGQGLEFLIYFQGNSAPDKSGLPSDRFSAERTGGSVSTLTIQRTQQEDSAVYLCASSSPGGTGSGYTFGSGTRLTVV.

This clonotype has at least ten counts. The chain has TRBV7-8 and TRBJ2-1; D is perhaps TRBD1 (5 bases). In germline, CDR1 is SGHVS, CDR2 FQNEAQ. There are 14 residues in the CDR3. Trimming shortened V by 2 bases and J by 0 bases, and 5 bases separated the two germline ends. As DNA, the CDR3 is TGTGCCAGCAGCTTAAGGGGCTCCTACAATGAGCAGTTCTTC. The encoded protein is CASSLRGSYNEQFF.

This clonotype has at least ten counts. The CDR3 spells CASELAGGQYNEQFF. Written as DNA, the CDR3 is TGTGCCAGCGAACTAGCGGGGGGGCAGTACAATGAGCAGTTCTTC. The V call is TRBV12-3 or TRBV12-4, the J call TRBJ2-1, with 13 bases aligning to TRBD2. The CDR3 runs to 15 residues. After removal of 8 bases from V and 4 bases from J, the junction contained 5 bases not matched to a gene.

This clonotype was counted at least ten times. For the CDR3, the DNA is TGTGCCAGCAGCCAAGATCGTGAAGGGGGAGTCACTGAAGCTTTCTTT. Residues: CASSQDREGGVTEAFF. The J gene is TRBJ1-1, the V gene TRBV3-1; a weak D match, TRBD1 (6 bases). In germline, CDR1 is LGHDT, CDR2 YNNKEL (reference sequence). The CDR3 loop spans 16 amino acids. Trimming cost V 0 bases and J 4 bases, with 15 bases left between them.

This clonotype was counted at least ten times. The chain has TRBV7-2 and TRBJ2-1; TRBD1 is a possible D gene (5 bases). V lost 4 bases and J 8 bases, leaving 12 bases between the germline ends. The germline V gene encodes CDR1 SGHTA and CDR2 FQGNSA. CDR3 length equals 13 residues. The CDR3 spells CASSSQPGYEQFF. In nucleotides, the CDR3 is TGTGCCAGCAGCTCCCAGCCAGGGTATGAGCAGTTCTTC.

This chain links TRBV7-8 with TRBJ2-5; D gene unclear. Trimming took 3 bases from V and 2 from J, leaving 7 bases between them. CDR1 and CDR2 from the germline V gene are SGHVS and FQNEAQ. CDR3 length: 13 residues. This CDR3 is CASSFMLQETQYF. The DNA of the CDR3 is TGTGCCAGCAGCTTTATGTTACAAGAGACCCAGTACTTC. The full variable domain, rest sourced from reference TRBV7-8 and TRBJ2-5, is GAGVSQSPRYKVAKRGQDVALRCDPISGHVSLFWYQQALGQGPEFLTYFQNEAQLDKSGLPSDRFFAERPEGSVSTLKIQRTQQEDSAVYLCASSFMLQETQYFGPGTRLLVL.

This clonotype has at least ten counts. In DNA, the CDR3 is TGTGCCAGCAAACAGGGGGCGCACACTGAAGCTTTCTTT. Translated: CASKQGAHTEAFF. The rearrangement uses TRBV28 and TRBJ1-1; 9 positions agree with TRBD1. The CDR3 is 13 amino acids. The V gene's germline CDR1 is MDHEN and CDR2 SYDVKM. The junction had 3 bases not matched to a gene; V was cut back by 7 bases and J by 3 bases.

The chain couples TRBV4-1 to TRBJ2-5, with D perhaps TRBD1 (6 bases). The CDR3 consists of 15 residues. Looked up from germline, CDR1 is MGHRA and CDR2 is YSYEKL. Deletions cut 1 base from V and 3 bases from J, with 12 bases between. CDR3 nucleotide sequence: TGCGCCAGCAGCCAAGGGGGGCATCCAAAAGAGACCCAGTACTTC. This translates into CASSQGGHPKETQYF.

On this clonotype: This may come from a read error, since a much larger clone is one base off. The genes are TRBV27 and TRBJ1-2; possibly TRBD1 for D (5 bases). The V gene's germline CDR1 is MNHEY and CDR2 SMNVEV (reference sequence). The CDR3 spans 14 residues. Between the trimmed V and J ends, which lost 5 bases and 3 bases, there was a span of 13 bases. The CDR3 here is CASSHGDLYYGYTF. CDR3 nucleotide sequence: TGTGCCAGCAGTCACGGGGACTTATACTATGGCTACACCTTC.

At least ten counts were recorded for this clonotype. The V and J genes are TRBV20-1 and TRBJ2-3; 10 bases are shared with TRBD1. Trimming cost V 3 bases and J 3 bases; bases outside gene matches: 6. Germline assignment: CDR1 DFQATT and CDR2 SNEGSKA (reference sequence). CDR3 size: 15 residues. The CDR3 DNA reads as TGCAGTGCTAGGGACCGGGACAGGGGAACAGATACGCAGTATTTT. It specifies CSARDRDRGTDTQYF.

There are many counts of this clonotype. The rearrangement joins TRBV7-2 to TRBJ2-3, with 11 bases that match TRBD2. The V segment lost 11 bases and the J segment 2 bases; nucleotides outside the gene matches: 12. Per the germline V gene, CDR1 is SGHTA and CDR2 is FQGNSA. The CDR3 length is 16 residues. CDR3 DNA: TGTGCCGGAGGAACCGGGACTAGCGGATACACAGATACGCAGTATTTT. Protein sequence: CAGGTGTSGYTDTQYF. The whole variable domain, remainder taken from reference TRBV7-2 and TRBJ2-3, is GAGVSQSPSNKVTEKGKDVELRCDPISGHTALYWYRQSLGQGLEFLIYFQGNSAPDKSGLPSDRFSAERTGGSVSTLTIQRTQQEDSAVYLCAGGTGTSGYTDTQYFGPGTRLTVL.

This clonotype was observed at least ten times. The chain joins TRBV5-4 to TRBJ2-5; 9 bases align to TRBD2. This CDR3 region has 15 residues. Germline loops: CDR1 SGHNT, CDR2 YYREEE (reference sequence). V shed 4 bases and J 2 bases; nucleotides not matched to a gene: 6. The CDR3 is CASSVVLAGQETQYF. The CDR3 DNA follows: TGTGCCAGCAGCGTTGTCCTAGCGGGACAAGAGACCCAGTACTTC.

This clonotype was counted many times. Here the CDR3 DNA reads TGTGCCAGCAGTCCCCAGGACAGGCTGGGGCAGTACTTC. It codes for CASSPQDRLGQYF. The chain joins TRBV12-3 or TRBV12-4 to TRBJ2-7, with 7 bases aligning to TRBD1. The V gene end was trimmed by 5 bases and the J gene end by 9 bases; junction bases not matched to a gene: 10. The CDR3 runs to 13 residues.

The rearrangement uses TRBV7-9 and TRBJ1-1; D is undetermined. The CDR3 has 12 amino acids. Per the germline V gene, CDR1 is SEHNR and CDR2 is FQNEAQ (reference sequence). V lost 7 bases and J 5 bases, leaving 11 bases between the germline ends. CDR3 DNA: TGTGCCAGCAACTTGGGTGGGACTGAAGCTTTCTTT. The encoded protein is CASNLGGTEAFF.